What follows are 19 T cell receptor beta chains derived from one specimen sequenced in a study of blood T cells in healthy people across ages. A J-beta primer mix and a sample-barcoded 5' primer were used in a second PCR of roughly 7 to 12 cycles. TCRdb re-called the 5' RACE reads through MiXCR, storing one row per CDR3 protein. The sample has some 670,000 distinct CDR3 sequences; 52% are singletons. Sequenced material: blood. These receptors originate from a woman of 80 years or more in good health.

The chain combines TRBV7-2 with TRBJ1-1, with TRBD1 matching over 8 bases. Germline loops: CDR1 SGHTA, CDR2 FQGNSA. The CDR3 has 14 residues. Trimming at V came to 4 bases and at J to 3 bases, leaving 4 bases not matched to a gene. The CDR3 region is CASSSTGGYTEAFF. CDR3 coding DNA: TGTGCCAGCAGCTCTACAGGGGGTTACACTGAAGCTTTCTTT.

This clonotype was recorded at least ten times. A much bigger clone sits one base away, suggesting this may be a read error. Written as DNA, the CDR3 is TGTGCCACCAGTGACTCGGACAGGAGCTCCTACAATGAGCAGTACTTC. As protein: CATSDSDRSSYNEQYF. The chain links TRBV24-1 to TRBJ2-1; TRBD1 agrees at 7 bases. The J call is uncertain, as TRBJ2-7 better fits the DNA end. CDR1 is KGHDR and CDR2 is SFDVKD in the germline V gene. The CDR3 is made up of 16 amino acids.

This clonotype was recorded only once. V gene TRBV9 combines with J gene TRBJ2-7, with D possibly called TRBD1 or TRBD2 (5 bases each). The J call is uncertain, as TRBJ2-4 better fits the DNA end. This CDR3 is 17 amino acids long. Germline V lookup: CDR1 SGDLS, CDR2 YYNGEE. The CDR3 spells CASSVSGVGGAKNIQYF. The CDR3 nucleotides are TGTGCCAGCAGCGTATCCGGGGTTGGGGGAGCCAAAAACATTCAGTACTTC.

This chain connects TRBV10-3 to TRBJ2-3; D unclear. The CDR3 extends over 15 amino acids. Trimming cost V 4 bases and J 4 bases, with 15 bases left between them. CDR1 and CDR2 from the germline V gene are ENHRY and SYGVKD. In DNA form, the CDR3 reads TGTGCCATCAGTGTTGGGCATGGAAACGCAGATACGCAGTATTTT. It translates to CAISVGHGNADTQYF.

The chain links TRBV5-1 to TRBJ2-2, with a possible D match to TRBD1 (6 bases). Trimming stripped 5 bases from V and 4 bases from J, with 15 bases between. The germline gives CDR1 SGHRS, CDR2 YFSETQ. There are 15 residues in the CDR3. CDR3 sequence (DNA): TGCGCCAGCAGACAGGACAGTTCGGGCACCGGGGAGCTGTTTTTT. Translated, it gives CASRQDSSGTGELFF.

Concerning this clonotype: This may stem from a read error, because a much larger clone lies one nucleotide away. DNA of the CDR3: TGTGCCAGCAGTGCAGGGACAAAAGTCGCCTACGAGCAGTACTTC. It yields the protein CASSAGTKVAYEQYF. This chain connects TRBV2 to TRBJ2-7; a possible D gene is TRBD1 (6 bases). This CDR3 has 15 residues. Germline CDR1 is SNHLY and CDR2 is FYNNEI. V was trimmed by 4 bases and J by 2 bases, leaving 15 bases between them. Filled out from reference TRBV2 and TRBJ2-7, the complete variable domain reads EPEVTQTPSHQVTQMGQEVILRCVPISNHLYFYWYRQILGQKVEFLVSFYNNEISEKSEIFDDQFSVERPDGSNFTLKIRSTKLEDSAMYFCASSAGTKVAYEQYFGPGTRLTVT.

Only one count was recorded for this clonotype. The chain is built from TRBV6-5 and TRBJ1-2; the D is unclear. Germline V CDR1 and CDR2: MNHEY, SVGAGI. The CDR3 contains 14 residues. V lost 3 bases to trimming and J lost 6 bases, with 14 bases between them. In nucleotides, the CDR3 is TGTGCCAGCAGTTATGGAGAGTCCACACATGGCTACACCTTC. Its protein product is CASSYGESTHGYTF.

This sequence joins TRBV29-1 and TRBJ1-3; D is uncertain. Trimming left V 5 bases short and J 7 bases short, with 15 bases between. Germline V gene sequence: CDR1 SQVTM, CDR2 ANQGSEA. CDR3 length: 13 amino acids. The CDR3 spells CSVNGLLANTIYF. The CDR3 coding sequence is TGCAGCGTTAATGGACTTCTGGCGAACACCATATATTTT.

The CDR3 sequence is CASSVGETDTQYF. The CDR3 nucleotides are TGTGCCAGCAGTGTGGGAGAGACAGATACGCAGTATTTT. V gene TRBV28 combines with J gene TRBJ2-3; a weak D match, TRBD2 (5 bases). V gave up 5 bases and J gave up 3 bases, with 9 bases separating them. The CDR3 loop spans 13 amino acids. Looked up from germline, CDR1 is MDHEN and CDR2 is SYDVKM. Variable domain in full (rest from reference TRBV28 and TRBJ2-3): DVKVTQSSRYLVKRTGEKVFLECVQDMDHENMFWYRQDPGLGLRLIYFSYDVKMKEKGDIPEGYSVSREKKERFSLILESASTNQTSMYLCASSVGETDTQYFGPGTRLTVL.

This clonotype was counted a few times. This chain links TRBV6-2 or TRBV6-3 with TRBJ2-7, with D possibly matching TRBD2 (5 bases). The CDR3 runs 12 residues. Germline V gene sequence: CDR1 MNHEY, CDR2 SVGEGT. Trimming removed 1 base from V and 9 bases from J, with 10 bases in between. The chain's CDR3 is CASSYFRDLQYF. CDR3 DNA: TGTGCCAGCAGTTACTTCCGGGATTTGCAGTACTTC.

The sample holds many counts of this clonotype. This chain joins TRBV21-1 and TRBJ2-1; the table's D call TRBD2 went unverified against the DNA. TRBV21-1 is a recognized pseudogene. This CDR3 is built from 19 residues. The chain's CDR3 is CASSKCGLAGLRAYNEQFF. The CDR3, as DNA: TGTGCCAGCAGCAAATGTGGGCTAGCGGGACTAAGGGCCTACAATGAGCAGTTCTTC.

At least ten counts were recorded for this clonotype. The J gene is TRBJ2-5, the V gene TRBV3-1, with D perhaps matching TRBD2 (6 bases). Looked up from germline, CDR1 is LGHDT and CDR2 is YNNKEL (reference sequence). Trimming pared 3 bases from V and 8 bases from J, leaving 7 bases between. This CDR3 is built from 11 residues. In DNA form, the CDR3 reads TGTGCCAGCAGCCACGGGGGTACCCAGTACTTC. It codes for CASSHGGTQYF.

This clonotype was detected once. An end of the junction differs from the germline gene, which may be a read error. This chain links TRBV7-9 with TRBJ2-7, with D uncertain. The CDR3 runs 12 residues. Per germline, CDR1 SEHNR and CDR2 FQNEAQ (reference sequence). The CDR3 DNA sequence: TGTGCCAGCAACTTAATAAACAATGAGCAGTACTTC. Protein sequence: CASNLINNEQYF. Based on the CDR3 plus reference TRBV7-9 and TRBJ2-7, the full variable domain is DTGVSQNPRHKITKRGQNVTFRCDPISEHNRLYWYRQTLGQGPEFLTYFQNEAQLEKSRLLSDRFSAERPKGSFSTLEIQRTEQGDSAMYLCASNLINNEQYFGPGTRLTVT.

The V call is TRBV12-3 or TRBV12-4, the J call TRBJ1-5; D is unresolved. V lost 1 base and J lost 9, with 10 bases in between. The CDR3 covers 13 residues. CDR3 sequence reads: CASSLGTLGPQHF. The CDR3 bases are TGTGCCAGCAGTTTAGGGACGTTGGGGCCCCAGCATTTT.

The chain joins TRBV6-1 to TRBJ2-4, with D perhaps matching TRBD2 (6 bases). The germline CDR1 and CDR2 sequences are MNHNS and SASEGT. The CDR3 loop spans 18 amino acids. The V gene lost 0 bases and the J gene lost 0 bases, with 15 bases spanning the gap. The CDR3 bases are TGTGCCAGCAGTGAAGCCTCTGGGGGGTTAGCAGCCAAAAACATTCAGTACTTC. It yields the protein CASSEASGGLAAKNIQYF.

This rearrangement joins TRBV20-1 to TRBJ2-3; D is undetermined. The germline CDR1 and CDR2 sequences are DFQATT and SNEGSKA (reference sequence). V was clipped by 5 bases and J by 1 base, with 16 bases between them. The CDR3 loop spans 15 amino acids. The CDR3 DNA follows: TGCAGTGCTGGCGATTGGAGTCTCGGCACAGATACGCAGTATTTT. Its translation: CSAGDWSLGTDTQYF.

V is TRBV27 and J is TRBJ1-2, with a possible D match to TRBD1 (5 bases). Per the germline V gene, CDR1 is MNHEY and CDR2 is SMNVEV (reference sequence). V gave up 6 bases and J gave up 6 bases, with 17 bases separating them. The CDR3 is 14 residues long. CDR3 sequence (DNA): TGTGCCAGCAGACTGGGACCCCCCAACCATGGCTACACCTTC. Translating gives CASRLGPPNHGYTF.

This clonotype was found a few times. The chain uses TRBV11-2 and TRBJ2-3; D might be TRBD2 (5 bases). The V end was cut by 5 bases, the J end by 8 bases, with 23 bases between. The CDR3 has 16 residues. CDR1 and CDR2 (germline): SGHAT, FQNNGV. CDR3 amino acids: CASSNRAATTTSTQYF. Here the CDR3 DNA reads TGTGCCAGCAGCAACCGGGCCGCGACAACTACTAGTACGCAGTATTTT.

This clonotype was seen a single time. The rearrangement links TRBV5-1 to TRBJ2-2, with 10 bases aligning to TRBD1. The CDR3 has 16 amino acids. J was trimmed by 6 bases and V by 4 bases; bases with no gene match: 9. The germline V gene encodes CDR1 SGHRS and CDR2 YFSETQ. CDR3 nucleotides: TGCGCCAGCAGCCCGACAGGGGGCTATCAACCCGGGGAGCTGTTTTTT. This codes for CASSPTGGYQPGELFF.